This record looks at one TCR beta chain sequence and its context. Its matching antigen is unknown. Here immunoSEQ multiplex PCR was the method, and the copy in TCRdb shows in-frame clones only, minus some. This table holds about 110,000 clones, approximately 90% found once. The data were taken from a study of cytomegalovirus exposure and HLA in healthy donors. Looked up from germline, CDR1 is SGHTA and CDR2 is FQGNSA. CDR3 length: 12 amino acids. V was shortened by 2 bases and J by 7 bases, with 6 bases between the two germline ends. General study findings and limits: For cytomegalovirus status, the classifier reportedly gave diagnoses with high specificity and sensitivity. TCR beta chains numbering some 150 were designated cytomegalovirus-associated. The authors confirmed in vitro that a few CMV-associated chains were specific for CMV antigens. TCR clusters originating in the first cohort tended to co-occur in the approximately 120 validation repertoires, according to a later analysis.

The sample consisted of PBMCs. This rearrangement joins TRBV7-2 to TRBJ1-5; no firm D call. The clonotype comes from a woman in her 30s in good health and CMV-seropositive. The CDR3 sequence: CASSLPRQPQHF. Here the CDR3 DNA reads TGTGCCAGCAGCTTACCGCGCCAGCCCCAGCATTTT. The full variable domain, completed using reference TRBV7-2 and TRBJ1-5, is GAGVSQSPSNKVTEKGKDVELRCDPISGHTALYWYRQSLGQGLEFLIYFQGNSAPDKSGLPSDRFSAERTGGSVSTLTIQRTQQEDSAVYLCASSLPRQPQHFGDGTRLSIL.